This TCR beta chain was sequenced in a study of cytomegalovirus exposure and HLA in healthy donors. This clone was seen just once. The antigen is not known. PCR used 60 Vbeta primers and 13 Jbeta primers. Using immunoSEQ multiplex PCR, the repertoire was profiled, and TCRdb retains in-frame clones only, with some absent. The data contain approximately 87,000 clones, about 76% of them singletons. General study points: One later analysis reportedly identified an Asian-associated ancestry cluster that showed fewer N-insertions than the approximately 700-donor mean. Reports credit the classifier with highly specific, highly sensitive diagnosis of cytomegalovirus status.

Germline CDR1 SGHVS, CDR2 FQNEAQ. The CDR3 sequence is 15 residues long. Sequenced: PBMCs. The receptor was derived from a woman in her 70s in good health and CMV-seropositive. V usage is TRBV7-8 and J usage is TRBJ2-5, with a tentative D call TRBD1 (6 bases). The J call may be incorrect, as the DNA end agrees better with TRBJ2-7. The CDR3 sequence: CASKPTLGQEGEQYF. CDR3 DNA: TGTGCCAGCAAGCCCACCTTGGGACAAGAGGGCGAGCAGTACTTC.